This T cell receptor beta chain was profiled in a study of response to subunit inactivated influenza vaccine. A single record per CDR3 protein comes from TCRdb applying MiXCR to the RT-PCR reads. The table lists roughly 460,000 distinct CDR3 sequences, roughly 9.7% of them singletons. V was cut by 1 base and J by 13 bases, with 11 bases left in between. CDR1 LGHDT and CDR2 YNNKEL come from the germline V gene (reference sequence). CDR3 length: 11 amino acids. The gene calls are TRBV3-1 and TRBJ2-7, with a tentative D call TRBD1 (6 bases). The specimen was PBMCs from blood, collected roughly 48 days after vaccination. This sequence originates from a man aged 50 to 59 who received an inactivated influenza vaccine. The CDR3 sequence is CASSQGDIHYF. The CDR3, as DNA: TGTGCCAGCAGCCAAGGGGACATTCATTACTTC.